This is a list of T cell receptor beta chains from one sample in a study of blood T cell repertoires in COVID-19. Using immunoSEQ multiplex PCR, the repertoire was profiled, and TCRdb retains in-frame clones only, with some absent. The sample includes about 170,000 clones, about nine tenths seen only once; the top ten take roughly 0.82%. Sample: PBMCs or T cells enriched from blood (not recorded which). The receptors come from a woman younger than 30 who had recovered from COVID-19. Each CDR3 is given with its conserved first and last residue. The D gene is left open where the match is weak. Clone size appears in some rows only: once, few, many, or a class for an expanded clone.

clone size	V gene	D gene	J gene	CDR3 DNA	CDR3 protein
.	TRBV19	TRBD2	TRBJ2-1	TGTGCCAGTAGTCCCGGGACTAGCGTTTACAATGAGCAGTTCTTC	CASSPGTSVYNEQFF
.	TRBV28	TRBD1	TRBJ2-3	TGTGCCAGCAGTTCTACCGGACAGGGGTGGACAGATACGCAGTATTTT	CASSSTGQGWTDTQYF
.	TRBV7-8	.	TRBJ2-7	TGTGCCAGCAGTCGCTACAGGGCCGGAGGCGAGCAGTACTTC	CASSRYRAGGEQYF
.	TRBV5-5	TRBD1	TRBJ1-4	TGTGCCAGCAGCTTGGAGACAGGGCTGGAAAAACTGTTTTTT	CASSLETGLEKLFF
.	TRBV27	TRBD1	TRBJ1-1	TGTGCCAGCCTGTCCCGGGACAGGGAGGGGAACACTGAAGCTTTCTTT	CASLSRDREGNTEAFF
.	TRBV10-3	.	TRBJ2-7	TGTGCCATCAAGACAGATACCTACGAGCAGTACTTC	CAIKTDTYEQYF
.	TRBV11-2	.	TRBJ2-7	TGTGCCAGCAGCTTTGGCCCCTCTAGGGGCTGGAACGAGCAGTACTTC	CASSFGPSRGWNEQYF
.	TRBV28	.	TRBJ2-3	TGTGCCAGCAGTCTGTGGGACTTGGCTAGCACAGATACGCAGTATTTT	CASSLWDLASTDTQYF
.	TRBV27	TRBD1	TRBJ1-2	TGTGCCAGCAGGGCAGGGGGCGCCACGGTCGACTATGGCTACACCTTC	CASRAGGATVDYGYTF
.	TRBV6-4	TRBD2	TRBJ2-7	TGTGCCAGCAGCCCGACTAGCGGCAACGAGCAGTACTTC	CASSPTSGNEQYF
.	TRBV29-1	.	TRBJ1-1	TGCAGCGTTGAGGGCAAGACTGAAGCTTTCTTT	CSVEGKTEAFF
.	TRBV4-2	.	TRBJ2-4	TGTGCCAGCAGCCAAGATCGCTTCATACAGGAAGGGGAAAACATTCAGTACTTC	CASSQDRFIQEGENIQYF
.	TRBV6-6	.	TRBJ1-5	TGTGCCAGCAGTCCCCGGGCCGGGAACGCGGGCAATCAGCCCCAGCATTTT	CASSPRAGNAGNQPQHF
.	TRBV4-2	TRBD2	TRBJ2-2	TGTGCCAGCAGCCAAGTAGCACTAGCGGGAGGGCCGGGTACCGGGGAGCTGTTTTTT	CASSQVALAGGPGTGELFF
.	TRBV4-1	.	TRBJ1-6	TGCGCCAGCAGCCAACTCAGACAGGCGGCAGGGGATAATTCACCCCTCCACTTT	CASSQLRQAAGDNSPLHF
.	TRBV10-3	TRBD2	TRBJ2-5	TGTGCCACCAGTCGGCGGGAGGGCCGAGGTGGCCAAGAGACCCAGTACTTC	CATSRREGRGGQETQYF
.	TRBV7-9	.	TRBJ2-1	TGTGCCAGCAGCGACCGACGCGGGTACAATGAGCAGTTCTTC	CASSDRRGYNEQFF
.	TRBV11-2	TRBD2	TRBJ2-7	TGTGCCAGCAGCTTAGGCGGGAGCTACGAGCAGTACTTC	CASSLGGSYEQYF
.	TRBV27	.	TRBJ2-2	TGTGCCAGCAGTCCTCTCGGGGGAACTGCCGGGGAGCTGTTTTTT	CASSPLGGTAGELFF
.	TRBV6-6	.	TRBJ1-6	TGTGCCAGCAGTCCCTGGGAGGGGCGCGCTGGGAATTCACCCCTCCACTTT	CASSPWEGRAGNSPLHF
.	TRBV29-1	TRBD2	TRBJ2-1	TGCAGCGTTGAAATGGGAAGCTTTATAGAGGGAGGGCCCGACAATGAGCAGTTCTTC	CSVEMGSFIEGGPDNEQFF
.	TRBV5-6	TRBD1	TRBJ2-3	TGTGCCAGCAGCAGGGACAGGGGACAGACAGATACGCAGTATTTT	CASSRDRGQTDTQYF
.	TRBV6-4	.	TRBJ1-6	TGTGCCAGCAGTGACTCCTCGGGGGATAATTCACCCCTCCACTTT	CASSDSSGDNSPLHF
.	TRBV10-3	.	TRBJ2-7	TGTGCCATCAGTGAGTCGATCGCAGCGAGGGAGACGGTGACCTACGAGCAGTACTTC	CAISESIAARETVTYEQYF
.	TRBV19	TRBD1	TRBJ2-1	TGTGCCAGTAGTCCGAAGGCCAAAAAACCGGGACAGGGCACCTACAATGAGCAGTTCTTC	CASSPKAKKPGQGTYNEQFF
once	TRBV19	.	TRBJ1-1	TGTGCCAGTAGTTTTACTGGAGGGTTCACTGAAGCTTTCTTT	CASSFTGGFTEAFF
.	TRBV5-3	TRBD2	TRBJ2-7	TGTGCCAGAAGCTTGCAAACCCCGGGACTAGCGGGAGTTGGGACCTCCTACGAGCAGTACTTC	CARSLQTPGLAGVGTSYEQYF
.	TRBV27	TRBD2	TRBJ2-1	TGTGCCAGCAGTGTACTAGCGGGAGGGTTGGATGAGCAGTTCTTC	CASSVLAGGLDEQFF
.	TRBV7-6	TRBD1	TRBJ2-7	TGTGCCAGCAGCTGGGGACAGACCTACGAGCAGTACTTC	CASSWGQTYEQYF
.	TRBV28	TRBD1	TRBJ2-7	TGTGCCAGCAGGCCGGGACAGAGCCTCTACGAGCAGTACTTC	CASRPGQSLYEQYF
.	TRBV28	TRBD1	TRBJ1-2	TGTGCCAGCAGTTTAGTACAGGGGGGTATATATGGCTACACCTTC	CASSLVQGGIYGYTF
.	TRBV1	.	TRBJ2-2	TGCACCAGCAGCCACATTGGGACTAGCGGGAGGTATGGCACCGGGGAGCTGTTTTTT	CTSSHIGTSGRYGTGELFF
.	TRBV6-1	TRBD2	TRBJ2-1	TGTGCCAGCAGTGCCATAGCGGGAGGAGGGTACAATGAGCAGTTCTTC	CASSAIAGGGYNEQFF
.	TRBV18	TRBD2	TRBJ2-1	TGTGCCAGCTCACCTCTAAGACTAGCGGGAGAAAACGAGCAGTTCTTC	CASSPLRLAGENEQFF
few	TRBV5-1	TRBD2	TRBJ2-2	TGCGCCAGCCAGGTCTCTAGCGGGAGGGAAACCGGGGAGCTGTTTTTT	CASQVSSGRETGELFF
.	TRBV7-2	TRBD2	TRBJ2-3	TGTGCCAGCAGCCCGGGACTAGCGGGAGGGCCAGGGGCACAGTATTTT	CASSPGLAGGPGAQYF
.	TRBV6-2/TRBV6-3	TRBD1	TRBJ1-4	TGTGCCAGCAGTTATTCCCGACAGGGGGCGAACGATGAAAAACTGTTTTTT	CASSYSRQGANDEKLFF
.	TRBV28	.	TRBJ2-7	TGTGCCAGCATGGGCAGCTCCTACGAGCAGTACTTC	CASMGSSYEQYF
.	TRBV19	.	TRBJ2-7	TGTGCCAGTAGCCCATCCTTGGCGGGAAACTACGAGCAGTACTTC	CASSPSLAGNYEQYF
once	TRBV24-1	TRBD1	TRBJ2-3	TGTGCCACCAGTGAAGCCGGGACAGGGGGCTTGGCTACGCAGTATTTT	CATSEAGTGGLATQYF
.	TRBV7-8	TRBD1	TRBJ2-7	TGTGCCAGCAGTTTCGACAGGGGAAATACCTACGAGCAGTACTTC	CASSFDRGNTYEQYF
.	TRBV6-5	.	TRBJ2-7	TGTGCCAGCACTAGAGCTAACGAGCAGTACTTC	CASTRANEQYF
.	TRBV28	.	TRBJ2-7	TGTGCCAGCAGTTTACTGCGGTACGAGCAGTACTTC	CASSLLRYEQYF
.	TRBV18	.	TRBJ2-5	TGTGCCAGCTCACCTTACGGACTGTTTCAAGAGACCCAGTACTTC	CASSPYGLFQETQYF
.	TRBV27	.	TRBJ2-7	TGTGCCAGAGAACCGGGACATCAGATTTCCTACGAGCAGTACTTC	CAREPGHQISYEQYF
once	TRBV6-5	.	TRBJ1-2	TGTGCCAGCAGTTACTCGAAGGGGAACTATGGCTACACCTTC	CASSYSKGNYGYTF
.	TRBV27	.	TRBJ1-2	TGTGCCAGCAGAGAACAGGGAAGTAACTATGGCTACACCTTC	CASREQGSNYGYTF
.	TRBV5-4	TRBD2	TRBJ2-3	TGTGCCAGCAGCGGGACTAGCGGGGTTACAGATACGCAGTATTTT	CASSGTSGVTDTQYF
.	TRBV10-3	.	TRBJ1-2	TGTGCCATCAGTGGAGGGGGTAGGACTAACTATGGCTACACCTTC	CAISGGGRTNYGYTF
.	TRBV30	.	TRBJ2-7	TGTGCCTGGACCCATGCAGGGGAAGGCGAGCAGTACTTC	CAWTHAGEGEQYF
.	TRBV5-4	TRBD1	TRBJ1-5	TGTGCCAGCACCCTGGACAGGGGCCGAGATCAGCCCCAGCATTTT	CASTLDRGRDQPQHF
.	TRBV18	TRBD1	TRBJ2-7	TGTGCCAGCTCACCACCCCTGAGACAGGGGGCCATCGAGCAGTACTTC	CASSPPLRQGAIEQYF
.	TRBV30	TRBD2	TRBJ2-7	TGTGCCTGGAGTCTGGGACTAGCGGGACCGAGTGAGCAGTACTTC	CAWSLGLAGPSEQYF
.	TRBV28	TRBD1	TRBJ1-5	TGTGCCAGCATACCCGGGACAGCAAATCAGCCCCAGCATTTT	CASIPGTANQPQHF
.	TRBV2	TRBD1	TRBJ1-5	TGTGCCAGCAGTGAATGGGACAGGTATGATCAGCCCCAGCATTTT	CASSEWDRYDQPQHF